This T cell receptor (beta chain) was sequenced in a study of T-cell reconstitution after alpha-beta-depleted transplantation in children. Study-level results: Day-60 TCRbeta diversity that was high in some patients was derived from surviving recipient T cells and thymic progenitors. The authors attributed T-cell counts and diversity one year after transplant mostly to newly produced T cells. Alpha-beta T cells about two months after transplant reportedly derived from several hundred expanded graft clones.

Preparing the TCRbeta library involved the use of unique molecular identifiers. Using its own MiXCR run on the PCR reads, TCRdb lists one record per CDR3 protein. The sample lists hundreds of thousands of distinct CDR3 sequences, roughly a quarter occurring once. Concerning this clonotype: Its antigen is currently unknown.

V dropped 4 bases and J dropped 5 bases, with 17 bases sitting between them. The length of the CDR3 is 15 residues. CDR1 is SGHRS, CDR2 YFSETQ, per germline. The TCR sequence derives from a female patient aged 2 to 10 who had a stem cell transplant for congenital amegakaryocytic thrombocytopenia, so the T cells may come from the graft donor. The sequencing used PBMCs, mostly from graft donor cells, collected 360 days after TCRalphabeta/CD19-depleted stem cell transplant. The chain employs TRBV5-1 and TRBJ2-3; the D call may be TRBD1 or TRBD2 (6 bases each). In DNA, the CDR3 is TGCGCCAGCAGCGAAGGTGGGGGGCCAGGAGATACGCAGTATTTT. Translation gives CASSEGGGPGDTQYF.